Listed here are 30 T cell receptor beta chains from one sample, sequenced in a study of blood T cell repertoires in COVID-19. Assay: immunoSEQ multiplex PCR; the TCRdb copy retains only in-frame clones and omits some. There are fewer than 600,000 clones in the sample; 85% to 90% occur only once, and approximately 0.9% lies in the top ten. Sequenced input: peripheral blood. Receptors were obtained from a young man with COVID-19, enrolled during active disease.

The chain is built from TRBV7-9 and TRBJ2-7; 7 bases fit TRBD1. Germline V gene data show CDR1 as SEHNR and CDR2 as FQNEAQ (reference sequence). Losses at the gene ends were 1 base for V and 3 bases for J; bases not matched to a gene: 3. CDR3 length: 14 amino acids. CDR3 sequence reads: CASSLGDRVYEQYF. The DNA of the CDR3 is TGTGCCAGCAGCTTAGGTGACAGGGTCTACGAGCAGTACTTC.

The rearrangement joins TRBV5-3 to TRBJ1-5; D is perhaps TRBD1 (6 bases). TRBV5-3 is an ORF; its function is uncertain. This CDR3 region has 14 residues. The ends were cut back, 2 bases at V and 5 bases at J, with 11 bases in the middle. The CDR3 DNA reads TGTGCCAGAAGCTTTGTCAGGGGTTATCAGCCCCAGCATTTT. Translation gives CARSFVRGYQPQHF.

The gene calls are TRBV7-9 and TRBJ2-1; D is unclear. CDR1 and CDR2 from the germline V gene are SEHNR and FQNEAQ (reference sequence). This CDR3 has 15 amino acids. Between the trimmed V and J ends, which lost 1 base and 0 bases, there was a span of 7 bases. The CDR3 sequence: CASSLDRSSYNEQFF. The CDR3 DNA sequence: TGTGCCAGCAGCTTAGACCGGAGCTCCTACAATGAGCAGTTCTTC.

The CDR3 nucleotides are TGTGCCAGCAGCTTATCAGGCGGGGGGCGCCACACCGGGGAGCTGTTTTTT. This translates into CASSLSGGGRHTGELFF. The chain joins TRBV11-3 to TRBJ2-2; 8 bases align to TRBD2. This CDR3 region has 17 residues. V dropped 2 bases and J dropped 3; count of bases not matched to a gene: 8. CDR1 and CDR2 from the germline V gene are SGHNT and YENEEA.

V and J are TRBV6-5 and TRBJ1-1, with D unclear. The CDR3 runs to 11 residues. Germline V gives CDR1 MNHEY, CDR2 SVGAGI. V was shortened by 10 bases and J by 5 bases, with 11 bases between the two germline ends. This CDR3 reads CAIKERTEAFF. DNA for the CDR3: TGTGCCATCAAAGAGAGGACTGAAGCTTTCTTT.

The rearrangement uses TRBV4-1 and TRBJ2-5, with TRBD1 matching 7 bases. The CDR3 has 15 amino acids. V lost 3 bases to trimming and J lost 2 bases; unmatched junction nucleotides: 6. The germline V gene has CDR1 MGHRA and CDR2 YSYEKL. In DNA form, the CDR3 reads TGCGCCAGCAGCCAGCTGAGGGGGCCTCAAGAGACCCAGTACTTC. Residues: CASSQLRGPQETQYF.

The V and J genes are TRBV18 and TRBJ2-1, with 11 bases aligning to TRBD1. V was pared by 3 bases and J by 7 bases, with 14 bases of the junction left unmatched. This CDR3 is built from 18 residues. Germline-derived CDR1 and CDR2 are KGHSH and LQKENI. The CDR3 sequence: CASSPFPKGQGARNEQFF. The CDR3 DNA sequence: TGTGCCAGCTCACCGTTCCCGAAAGGACAGGGGGCGAGGAATGAGCAGTTCTTC. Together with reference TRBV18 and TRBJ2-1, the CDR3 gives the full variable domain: NAGVMQNPRHLVRRRGQEARLRCSPMKGHSHVYWYRQLPEEGLKFMVYLQKENIIDESGMPKERFSAEFPKEGPSILRIQQVVRGDSAAYFCASSPFPKGQGARNEQFFGPGTRLTVL.

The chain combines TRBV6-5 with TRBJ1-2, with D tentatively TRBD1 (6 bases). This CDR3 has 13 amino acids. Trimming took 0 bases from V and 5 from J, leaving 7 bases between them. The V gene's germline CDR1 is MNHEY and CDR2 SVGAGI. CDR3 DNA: TGTGCCAGCAGTTACTCCGGACAGTATGGCTACACCTTC. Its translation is CASSYSGQYGYTF.

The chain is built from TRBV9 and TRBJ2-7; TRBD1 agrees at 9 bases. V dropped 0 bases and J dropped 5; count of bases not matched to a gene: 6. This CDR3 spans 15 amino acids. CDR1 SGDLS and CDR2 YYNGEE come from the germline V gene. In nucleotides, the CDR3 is TGTGCCAGCAGCGTAGTCGGGACAGGGTACCACGAGCAGTACTTC. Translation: CASSVVGTGYHEQYF.

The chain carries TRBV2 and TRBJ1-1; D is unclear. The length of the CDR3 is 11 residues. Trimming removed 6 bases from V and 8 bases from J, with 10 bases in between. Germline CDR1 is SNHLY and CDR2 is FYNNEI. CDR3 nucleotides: TGTGCCAGCAGGTATGGGGAGGAAGCTTTCTTT. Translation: CASRYGEEAFF.

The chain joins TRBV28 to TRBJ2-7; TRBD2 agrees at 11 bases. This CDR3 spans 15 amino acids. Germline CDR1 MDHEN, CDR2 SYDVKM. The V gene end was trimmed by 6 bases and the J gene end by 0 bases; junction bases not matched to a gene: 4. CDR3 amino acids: CASRTSGDLSYEQYF. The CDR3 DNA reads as TGTGCCAGCAGGACTAGCGGGGACCTCTCCTACGAGCAGTACTTC.

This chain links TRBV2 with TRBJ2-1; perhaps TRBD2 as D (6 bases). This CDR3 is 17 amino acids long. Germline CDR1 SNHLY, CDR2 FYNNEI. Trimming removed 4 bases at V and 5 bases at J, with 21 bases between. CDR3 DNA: TGTGCCAGCAGTGTCCCGACGGGACTCCCGTCGGACAATGAGCAGTTCTTC. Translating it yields CASSVPTGLPSDNEQFF.

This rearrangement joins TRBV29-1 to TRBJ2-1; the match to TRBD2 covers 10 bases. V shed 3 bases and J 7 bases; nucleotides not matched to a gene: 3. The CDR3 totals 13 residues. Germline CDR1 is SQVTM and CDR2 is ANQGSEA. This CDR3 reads CSVEELAGNEQFF. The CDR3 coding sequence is TGCAGCGTTGAGGAACTAGCGGGGAATGAGCAGTTCTTC.

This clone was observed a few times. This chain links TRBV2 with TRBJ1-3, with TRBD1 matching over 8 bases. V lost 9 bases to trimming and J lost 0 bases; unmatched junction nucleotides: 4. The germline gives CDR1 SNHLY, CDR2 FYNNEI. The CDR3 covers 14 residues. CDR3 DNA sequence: TGTGCCAGTGGACAGGGACCCTCTGGAAACACCATATATTTT. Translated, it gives CASGQGPSGNTIYF.

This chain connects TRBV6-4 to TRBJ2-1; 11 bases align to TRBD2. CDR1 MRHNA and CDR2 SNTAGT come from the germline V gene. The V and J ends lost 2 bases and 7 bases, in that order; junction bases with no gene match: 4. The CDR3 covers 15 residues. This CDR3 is CASSDRLAGRNEQFF. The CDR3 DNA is TGTGCCAGCAGTGACAGACTAGCGGGGAGGAATGAGCAGTTCTTC.

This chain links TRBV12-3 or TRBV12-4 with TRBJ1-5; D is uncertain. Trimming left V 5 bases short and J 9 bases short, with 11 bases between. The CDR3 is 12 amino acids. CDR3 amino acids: CASSAGGWPQHF. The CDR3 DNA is TGTGCCAGCAGTGCAGGAGGATGGCCCCAGCATTTT.

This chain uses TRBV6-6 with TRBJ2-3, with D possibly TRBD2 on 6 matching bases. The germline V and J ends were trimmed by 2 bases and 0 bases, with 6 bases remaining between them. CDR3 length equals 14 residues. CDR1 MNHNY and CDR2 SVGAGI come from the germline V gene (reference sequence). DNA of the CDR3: TGTGCCAGCAGTTACCGGGGGAGCACAGATACGCAGTATTTT. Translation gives CASSYRGSTDTQYF.

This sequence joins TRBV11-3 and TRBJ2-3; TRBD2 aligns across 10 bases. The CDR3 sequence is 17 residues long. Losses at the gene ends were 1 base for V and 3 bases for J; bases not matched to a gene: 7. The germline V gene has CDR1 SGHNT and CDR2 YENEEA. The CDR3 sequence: CASSLGTSGVPTDTQYF. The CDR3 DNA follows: TGTGCCAGCAGCTTAGGAACTAGCGGGGTCCCGACAGATACGCAGTATTTT.

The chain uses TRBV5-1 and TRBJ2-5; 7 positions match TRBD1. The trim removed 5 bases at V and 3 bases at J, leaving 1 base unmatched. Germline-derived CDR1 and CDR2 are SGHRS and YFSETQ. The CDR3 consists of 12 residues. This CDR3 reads CASSTGEETQYF. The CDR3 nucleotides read TGCGCCAGCAGTACAGGGGAAGAGACCCAGTACTTC.

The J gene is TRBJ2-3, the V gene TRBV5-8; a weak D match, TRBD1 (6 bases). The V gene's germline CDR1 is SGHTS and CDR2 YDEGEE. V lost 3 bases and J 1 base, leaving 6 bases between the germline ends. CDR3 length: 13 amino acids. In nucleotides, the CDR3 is TGTGCCAGCAGCTGGACAGGCACAGATACGCAGTATTTT. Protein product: CASSWTGTDTQYF.

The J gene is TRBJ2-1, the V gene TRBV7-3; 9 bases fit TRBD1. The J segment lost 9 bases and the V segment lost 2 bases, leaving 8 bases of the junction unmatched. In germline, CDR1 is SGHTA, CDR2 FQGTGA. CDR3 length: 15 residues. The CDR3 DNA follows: TGTGCCAGCAGCTTATCCGGCGGGACAGGGAGTGAGCAGTTCTTC. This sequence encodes CASSLSGGTGSEQFF.

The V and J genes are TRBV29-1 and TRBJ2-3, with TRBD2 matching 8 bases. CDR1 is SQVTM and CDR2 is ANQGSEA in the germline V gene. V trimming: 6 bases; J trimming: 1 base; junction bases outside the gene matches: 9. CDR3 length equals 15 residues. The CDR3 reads CSVVQAGGGTDTQYF. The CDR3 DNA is TGCAGCGTGGTACAGGCGGGAGGAGGCACAGATACGCAGTATTTT.

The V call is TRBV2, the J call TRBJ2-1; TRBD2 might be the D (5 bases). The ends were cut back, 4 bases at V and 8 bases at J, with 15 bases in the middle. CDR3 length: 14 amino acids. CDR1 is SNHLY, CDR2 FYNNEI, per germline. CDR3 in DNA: TGTGCCAGCAGTGTTCTGGGAGTCCGATATGAGCAGTTCTTC. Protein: CASSVLGVRYEQFF.

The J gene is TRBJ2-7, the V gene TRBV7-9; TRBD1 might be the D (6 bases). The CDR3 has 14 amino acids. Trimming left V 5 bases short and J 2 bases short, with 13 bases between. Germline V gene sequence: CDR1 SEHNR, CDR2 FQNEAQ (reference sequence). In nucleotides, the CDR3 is TGTGCCAGCAGCAGAAACAGGGCAACCTACGAGCAGTACTTC. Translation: CASSRNRATYEQYF.

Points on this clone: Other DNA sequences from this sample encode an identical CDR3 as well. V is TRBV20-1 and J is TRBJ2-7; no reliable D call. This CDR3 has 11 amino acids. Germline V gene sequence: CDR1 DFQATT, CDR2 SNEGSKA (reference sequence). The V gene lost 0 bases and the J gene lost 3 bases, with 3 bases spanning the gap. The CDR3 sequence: CSARDHYEQYF. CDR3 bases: TGCAGTGCTAGAGATCACTACGAGCAGTACTTC.

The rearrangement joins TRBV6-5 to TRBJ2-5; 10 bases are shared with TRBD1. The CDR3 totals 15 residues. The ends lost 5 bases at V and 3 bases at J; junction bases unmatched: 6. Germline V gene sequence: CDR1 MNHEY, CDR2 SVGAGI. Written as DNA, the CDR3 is TGTGCCAGCAGTACGGGACAGGGGCATAAAGAGACCCAGTACTTC. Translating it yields CASSTGQGHKETQYF.

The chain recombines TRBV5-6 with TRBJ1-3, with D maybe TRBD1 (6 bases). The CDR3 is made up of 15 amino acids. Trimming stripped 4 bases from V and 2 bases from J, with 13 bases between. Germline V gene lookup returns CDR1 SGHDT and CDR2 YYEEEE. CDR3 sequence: CASSTPDRAGNTIYF. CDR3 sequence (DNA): TGTGCCAGCAGCACCCCGGACAGAGCTGGAAACACCATATATTTT.

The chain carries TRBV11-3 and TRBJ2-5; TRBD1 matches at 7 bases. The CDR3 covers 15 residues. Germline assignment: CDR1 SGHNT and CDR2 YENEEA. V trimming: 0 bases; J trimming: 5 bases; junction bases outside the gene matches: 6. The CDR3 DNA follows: TGTGCCAGCAGCTTAGAAAGGGGGCGCAGGGAGACCCAGTACTTC. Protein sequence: CASSLERGRRETQYF. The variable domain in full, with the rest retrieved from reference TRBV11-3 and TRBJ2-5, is EAGVVQSPRYKIIEKKQPVAFWCNPISGHNTLYWYLQNLGQGPELLIRYENEEAVDDSQLPKDRFSAERLKGVDSTLKIQPAELGDSAVYLCASSLERGRRETQYFGPGTRLLVL.

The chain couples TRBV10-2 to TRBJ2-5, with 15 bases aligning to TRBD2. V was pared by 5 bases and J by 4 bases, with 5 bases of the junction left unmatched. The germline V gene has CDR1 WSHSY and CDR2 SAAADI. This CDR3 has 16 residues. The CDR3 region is CASSKGLAGGGETQYF. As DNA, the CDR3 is TGCGCCAGCAGTAAGGGACTAGCGGGAGGAGGAGAGACCCAGTACTTC.

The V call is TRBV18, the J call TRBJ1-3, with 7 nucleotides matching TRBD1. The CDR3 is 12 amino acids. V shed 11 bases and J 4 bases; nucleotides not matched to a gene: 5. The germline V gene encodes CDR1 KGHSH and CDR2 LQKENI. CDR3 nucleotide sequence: TGTGCCGGTGGGACAGACGGAAACACCATATATTTT. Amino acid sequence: CAGGTDGNTIYF.